This T cell receptor beta chain was captured by sequencing in a study of Ad26.COV2.S vaccination and SARS-CoV-2 variants. Study overall: The study gave Ad26.COV2.S intramuscularly, once or twice 56 days apart.

Clones were read by immunoSEQ multiplex PCR, and TCRdb kept only the in-frame ones, dropping some. Here the sample spans about 480,000 clones, around nine tenths being singletons. With regard to this clone: Its antigen remains unknown.

Study conclusions and caveats: Individuals receiving vaccine had higher spike-specific TCR breadth than placebo recipients did.

The germline V gene has CDR1 SGHVS and CDR2 FNYEAQ. The CDR3 is 16 residues long. V was pared by 5 bases and J by 0 bases, with 14 bases between. Specified treatment: 19 received Ad26.COV2.S at low or high dose, single or two shots; about five received placebo; per-sample allocation not given. Each sample was drawn 63 days after the first injection (of vaccine or placebo). Recruitment in Boston yielded a donor of adult age, 18-55 years. Wuhan-strain SARS-CoV-2 spike was expressed by the Ad26 vector that made up the vaccine. The sample in question was peripheral blood, obtained in a trial of Ad26.COV2.S vaccine versus placebo. The sequence was collected from a person aged 18-60 years who received the Ad26.COV2.S COVID-19 vaccine or a placebo. V usage is TRBV7-6 and J usage is TRBJ1-3; D is possibly TRBD1 (5 bases). In DNA, the CDR3 is TGTGCCAGCAGCCCTAATCGGCAGGGCTCTGGAAACACCATATATTTT. This codes for CASSPNRQGSGNTIYF.